Below are 32 T cell receptor beta chains sequenced from a single sample in a study of CD8+CD57+ T cells in acquired aplastic anemia. For CDR3 and TCR beta VDJ profiling, genomic DNA was the template used. In TCRdb, the reads were re-called with MiXCR into one record per CDR3 protein. The sample has 250,000 to 300,000 distinct CDR3 sequences, approximately 55% seen once; the top ten hold around 8%. Sample: sorted CD4+, CD8+, or CD8+CD57+ T cells (not recorded which) from PBMCs. The receptors stem from a human donor with severe aplastic anemia or a healthy control (not recorded which).

This clonotype was observed a handful of times. V is TRBV6-5 and J is TRBJ2-7; possible D gene TRBD1, 5 bases. The CDR3 runs 13 residues. Per the germline V gene, CDR1 is MNHEY and CDR2 is SVGAGI. V was trimmed by 8 bases and J by 0 bases, leaving 11 bases between them. The CDR3 sequence is CASSRGSSYEQYF. DNA of the CDR3: TGTGCCAGCTCTAGGGGTAGCTCCTACGAGCAGTACTTC.

This clonotype was detected ten times or more. This sequence joins TRBV5-1 and TRBJ1-1; D ambiguous. Trimming removed 0 bases from V and 1 base from J, with 7 bases in between. This CDR3 comprises 14 residues. Germline values: CDR1 SGHRS, CDR2 YFSETQ. The CDR3 region is CASSLGRGNTEAFF. The DNA for the CDR3 is TGCGCCAGCAGCTTGGGACGGGGGAACACTGAAGCTTTCTTT.

V is TRBV10-1 and J is TRBJ2-7; no definite D call. Trimming stripped 11 bases from V and 1 base from J, with 21 bases between. Germline V CDR1 and CDR2: WNHNN, SYGVQD (reference sequence). The CDR3 is made up of 15 amino acids. CDR3 sequence: CAPIRWRSLSYEQYF. CDR3 bases: TGCGCCCCCATTCGGTGGCGATCCCTTTCCTACGAGCAGTACTTC.

V and J are TRBV5-1 and TRBJ2-7; 8 bases align to TRBD1. CDR1 and CDR2 from the germline V gene are SGHRS and YFSETQ. The length of the CDR3 is 14 residues. V gave up 3 bases and J gave up 7 bases; unmatched junction bases: 9. The CDR3 reads CASSYPQGASEQYF. The CDR3 nucleotides are TGCGCCAGCAGCTACCCCCAGGGGGCAAGTGAGCAGTACTTC.

The genes are TRBV7-3 and TRBJ2-3, with a tentative D call TRBD2 (6 bases). Trimming removed 0 bases from V and 7 bases from J, with 11 bases in between. The CDR3 loop spans 14 amino acids. CDR1 and CDR2 from the germline V gene are SGHTA and FQGTGA. Here the CDR3 reads CASSLTSSDHTQYF. DNA for the CDR3: TGTGCCAGCAGCTTAACTTCTAGCGACCATACGCAGTATTTT.

This clonotype was counted between two and nine times. The gene calls are TRBV19 and TRBJ1-6; TRBD1 might be the D (6 bases). The CDR3 runs 14 residues. V was pared by 5 bases and J by 7 bases, with 12 bases between. Germline CDR1 reads LNHDA; CDR2 reads SQIVND (reference sequence). The CDR3 loop is CASSLGQRNSPLHF. The CDR3 bases are TGTGCCAGTAGTCTTGGACAGAGGAATTCACCCCTCCACTTT.

As DNA, the CDR3 is TGTGCCAGCAGCTTAGATCGTTCGCTGGCAGTCTCTGGAAACACCATATATTTT. This codes for CASSLDRSLAVSGNTIYF. The chain is built from TRBV2 and TRBJ1-3, with unresolved D. The germline V gene encodes CDR1 SNHLY and CDR2 FYNNEI. The CDR3 is 18 amino acids. The ends were cut back, 6 bases at V and 0 bases at J, with 21 bases in the middle.

This clonotype showed up many times. The chain employs TRBV4-3 and TRBJ1-1; no clear D. V was trimmed by 0 bases and J by 1 base, leaving 12 bases between them. CDR3 length equals 16 residues. Germline values: CDR1 LGHNA, CDR2 YSLEER. The CDR3 spells CASSQEGGRRNTEAFF. The CDR3 coding sequence is TGCGCCAGCAGCCAAGAAGGAGGGCGCAGGAACACTGAAGCTTTCTTT.

In its sample, this clonotype was seen many times. The chain carries TRBV30 and TRBJ1-2; D remains ambiguous. Germline-derived CDR1 and CDR2 are GTSNPN and SVGIG (reference sequence). With 3 bases removed from V and 7 bases from J, the gap between germline ends came to 12 bases. The CDR3 covers 12 residues. CDR3 coding DNA: TGTGCCTGGAGGGACGACTACGGTGGCTACACCTTC. Translation: CAWRDDYGGYTF.

This clonotype was seen only once. The gene calls are TRBV6-1 and TRBJ2-7; TRBD2 agrees at 9 bases. Germline values: CDR1 MNHNS, CDR2 SASEGT. Trimming removed 5 bases from V and 5 bases from J; junction bases left unmatched: 16. The CDR3 totals 17 residues. As DNA, the CDR3 is TGTGCCAGCAGTTACCGAGGGTCACTAGCGGGCGCAAACGAGCAGTACTTC. This encodes CASSYRGSLAGANEQYF.

CDR3 loop: CASSSGTGDETQYF. The CDR3 DNA sequence: TGTGCCAGCAGCTCCGGGACAGGCGACGAGACCCAGTACTTC. The gene calls are TRBV5-4 and TRBJ2-5; 8 bases map to TRBD1. Per the germline V gene, CDR1 is SGHNT and CDR2 is YYREEE (reference sequence). V was clipped by 3 bases and J by 5 bases; unmatched bases: 6. The CDR3 runs to 14 residues.

This chain's CDR3 is CSVAPDHYYEQYF. CDR3 in DNA: TGCAGCGTTGCGCCGGATCACTACTACGAGCAGTACTTC. The gene calls are TRBV29-1 and TRBJ2-7, with unresolved D. Germline values: CDR1 SQVTM, CDR2 ANQGSEA. Trimming stripped 4 bases from V and 3 bases from J, with 13 bases between. CDR3 length: 13 amino acids.

In its sample, this clonotype was seen many times. This chain joins TRBV27 and TRBJ1-1; the D gene is possibly TRBD1 (6 bases). The CDR3 has 15 amino acids. Germline V gene lookup returns CDR1 MNHEY and CDR2 SMNVEV (reference sequence). V was cut by 7 bases and J by 1 base, with 16 bases left in between. The DNA of the CDR3 is TGTGCCAGCACCATTCGTCGGGGGGCGAACACTGAAGCTTTCTTT. This encodes CASTIRRGANTEAFF.

The genes are TRBV10-3 and TRBJ1-2; 8 bases match TRBD1. Trimming cost V 2 bases and J 3 bases; bases outside gene matches: 14. The CDR3 extends over 18 amino acids. CDR1 and CDR2 (germline): ENHRY, SYGVKD. The CDR3 sequence: CAISERGQGGGVDYGYTF. The CDR3, as DNA: TGTGCCATCAGTGAGCGAGGACAGGGAGGTGGAGTGGACTATGGCTACACCTTC.

This clonotype has just a few counts. The rearrangement links TRBV6-5 to TRBJ2-7, with 12 nucleotides matching TRBD1. Germline-derived CDR1 and CDR2 are MNHEY and SVGAGI. The CDR3 runs to 15 residues. V lost 6 bases, J lost 3 bases, and 6 bases stayed unmatched. The CDR3 region is CASSGWDRGHYEQYF. In DNA, the CDR3 is TGTGCCAGCAGCGGCTGGGACAGGGGGCACTACGAGCAGTACTTC.

This clonotype was observed a few times. The CDR3 DNA reads as TGTGCCAGCAGCTTGGACAGGGTGGAGACCCAGTACTTC. Its protein is CASSLDRVETQYF. The rearrangement uses TRBV5-6 and TRBJ2-5; TRBD1 might be the D (6 bases). The CDR3 contains 13 residues. Germline lookup yields CDR1 SGHDT and CDR2 YYEEEE. Trimming took off 0 bases at V and 5 bases at J, with 8 bases between the two ends.

This clonotype was observed at least ten times. V usage is TRBV3-1 and J usage is TRBJ2-5; no clear D gene. Germline CDR1 LGHDT, CDR2 YNNKEL (reference sequence). This CDR3 is 13 amino acids long. The V gene lost 0 bases and the J gene lost 8 bases, with 10 bases spanning the gap. Here the CDR3 reads CASSQDIRNTQYF. The CDR3 nucleotides are TGTGCCAGCAGCCAAGATATACGTAATACCCAGTACTTC.

The V call is TRBV7-2, the J call TRBJ2-7; 7 nucleotides line up with TRBD1. The CDR3 is 13 residues long. Germline trimming cut 1 base from V and 6 bases from J; bases unmatched to any gene: 3. From germline, CDR1 is SGHTA and CDR2 FQGNSA. CDR3 coding DNA: TGTGCCAGCAGCTTAGTACAGGGGAGCGAGCAGTACTTC. It specifies CASSLVQGSEQYF.

The chain has TRBV11-2 and TRBJ2-1, with a possible D match to TRBD2 (5 bases). Germline V gives CDR1 SGHAT, CDR2 FQNNGV. The CDR3 has 14 amino acids. V dropped 4 bases and J dropped 12 bases, with 19 bases sitting between them. The CDR3 region is CASSSINWAEGQFF. The CDR3 nucleotides are TGTGCCAGCAGCTCCATCAACTGGGCCGAGGGGCAGTTCTTC.

This clonotype was picked up many times. This sequence joins TRBV11-2 and TRBJ1-2; D might be TRBD1 (6 bases). Germline assignment: CDR1 SGHAT and CDR2 FQNNGV. Deletions cut 3 bases from V and 2 bases from J, with 13 bases between. The CDR3 is 15 residues long. In DNA form, the CDR3 reads TGTGCCAGCAGCTTTACATGGGACAAAAACTATGGCTACACCTTC. Protein: CASSFTWDKNYGYTF. The variable domain in full, completed from reference TRBV11-2 and TRBJ1-2, reads EAGVAQSPRYKIIEKRQSVAFWCNPISGHATLYWYQQILGQGPKLLIQFQNNGVVDDSQLPKDRFSAERLKGVDSTLKIQPAKLEDSAVYLCASSFTWDKNYGYTFGSGTRLTVV.

The chain uses TRBV19 and TRBJ1-6; 11 nucleotides line up with TRBD1. The ends lost 3 bases at V and 8 bases at J; junction bases unmatched: 3. The germline V gene encodes CDR1 LNHDA and CDR2 SQIVND (reference sequence). The CDR3 consists of 15 residues. The DNA of the CDR3 is TGTGCCAGTAGTATGTTGGGACAGGGGGATTCACCCCTCCACTTT. As protein: CASSMLGQGDSPLHF.

Of note for this clonotype: The CDR3 does not close with the conserved phenylalanine or tryptophan, likely indicating a read error. The chain carries TRBV2 and TRBJ2-4, with a weak D call TRBD1 (6 bases). Germline V CDR1 and CDR2: SNHLY, FYNNEI. Trimming pared 9 bases from V and 3 bases from J, leaving 21 bases between. The CDR3 covers 16 residues. The CDR3 sequence: CASGMGQSRGKNIQYL. The CDR3 DNA is TGTGCCAGTGGCATGGGACAATCGAGGGGCAAAAACATTCAGTACCTC.

CDR3 residues: CAISLGGRGLNEQFF. In nucleotides, the CDR3 is TGTGCCATCAGTCTCGGCGGGAGGGGTCTCAATGAGCAGTTCTTC. This chain links TRBV10-3 with TRBJ2-1; 9 nucleotides align to TRBD2. The V gene end was trimmed by 5 bases and the J gene end by 6 bases; junction bases not matched to a gene: 8. The germline V gene has CDR1 ENHRY and CDR2 SYGVKD. The CDR3 contains 15 residues.

This clonotype was seen a few times. This chain connects TRBV7-2 to TRBJ2-7; tentative D call: TRBD2 (6 bases). Germline values: CDR1 SGHTA, CDR2 FQGNSA. This CDR3 has 14 residues. With 10 bases removed from V and 0 bases from J, the gap between germline ends came to 16 bases. The CDR3 loop reads CATPTADYSYEQYF. In DNA, the CDR3 is TGTGCCACTCCTACCGCGGACTACTCCTACGAGCAGTACTTC.

This clonotype was observed a handful of times. V usage is TRBV28 and J usage is TRBJ1-5; D unclear. The CDR3 has 12 amino acids. Germline lookup yields CDR1 MDHEN and CDR2 SYDVKM. Trimming pared 3 bases from V and 7 bases from J, leaving 7 bases between. CDR3 region: CASSLERQPQHF. In DNA, the CDR3 is TGTGCCAGCAGTTTGGAAAGACAGCCCCAGCATTTT. Using reference TRBV28 and TRBJ1-5 for the parts outside the CDR3, the full variable domain is DVKVTQSSRYLVKRTGEKVFLECVQDMDHENMFWYRQDPGLGLRLIYFSYDVKMKEKGDIPEGYSVSREKKERFSLILESASTNQTSMYLCASSLERQPQHFGDGTRLSIL.

This clonotype was seen at least ten times. This sequence joins TRBV5-1 and TRBJ2-2; D remains ambiguous. V was pared by 1 base and J by 2 bases, with 3 bases between. CDR3 size: 13 residues. Germline assignment: CDR1 SGHRS and CDR2 YFSETQ. The CDR3 DNA sequence: TGCGCCAGCAGCTTGACCAACACCGGGGAGCTGTTTTTT. As protein: CASSLTNTGELFF.

This CDR3 reads CATSSRTVSDSPLHF. CDR3 DNA: TGTGCCACCAGCAGCAGGACAGTCTCAGATTCACCCCTCCACTTT. V gene TRBV15 combines with J gene TRBJ1-6, with D possibly matching TRBD1 (6 bases). The CDR3 is made up of 15 amino acids. Germline CDR1 and CDR2: LNHNV and YYDKDF (reference sequence). Trimming stripped 3 bases from V and 8 bases from J, with 14 bases between.

The rearrangement uses TRBV29-1 and TRBJ2-1; 11 nucleotides align to TRBD1. The CDR3 has 13 amino acids. The V gene end was trimmed by 6 bases and the J gene end by 6 bases; junction bases not matched to a gene: 4. Germline-derived CDR1 and CDR2 are SQVTM and ANQGSEA. The CDR3: CSVTGTGGNEQFF. CDR3 DNA sequence: TGCAGCGTCACCGGGACAGGGGGCAATGAGCAGTTCTTC.

V usage is TRBV27 and J usage is TRBJ1-4; D remains ambiguous. Trimming removed 6 bases at V and 6 bases at J, with 20 bases between. Germline V gives CDR1 MNHEY, CDR2 SMNVEV (reference sequence). The length of the CDR3 is 16 residues. The CDR3 is CASRPLGSTVYEKLFF. The CDR3 DNA sequence: TGTGCCAGCAGGCCTTTGGGGAGTACTGTTTATGAAAAACTGTTTTTT.

CDR3 nucleotide sequence: TGTGCCAACCCCCCCCCTTCTCGGGGCTACACCTTC. Protein sequence: CANPPPSRGYTF. The J gene is TRBJ1-2, the V gene TRBV6-1; D is ambiguous. The CDR3 length is 12 residues. V lost 10 bases to trimming and J lost 8 bases, with 17 bases between them. Germline V CDR1 and CDR2: MNHNS, SASEGT.

Regarding this clonotype: One junction end does not reproduce the germline sequence, and a read error may be involved. The rearrangement uses TRBV2 and TRBJ1-2; 8 bases map to TRBD1. CDR1 is SNHLY, CDR2 FYNNEI, per germline. This CDR3 contains 12 residues. The CDR3 sequence is CASTSTGEGCTF. CDR3 coding DNA: TGCGCCAGCACCTCGACAGGGGAAGGCTGCACCTTC.

This clonotype was detected ten times or more. CDR3 residues: CASSLGNEKLFF. CDR3 bases: TGTGCCAGCAGCTTAGGGAATGAAAAACTGTTTTTT. The V gene is TRBV7-9, the J gene TRBJ1-4, with D hard to call. This CDR3 has 12 residues. Trimming shortened V by 1 base and J by 5 bases, and 2 bases separated the two germline ends. Per the germline V gene, CDR1 is SEHNR and CDR2 is FQNEAQ (reference sequence).